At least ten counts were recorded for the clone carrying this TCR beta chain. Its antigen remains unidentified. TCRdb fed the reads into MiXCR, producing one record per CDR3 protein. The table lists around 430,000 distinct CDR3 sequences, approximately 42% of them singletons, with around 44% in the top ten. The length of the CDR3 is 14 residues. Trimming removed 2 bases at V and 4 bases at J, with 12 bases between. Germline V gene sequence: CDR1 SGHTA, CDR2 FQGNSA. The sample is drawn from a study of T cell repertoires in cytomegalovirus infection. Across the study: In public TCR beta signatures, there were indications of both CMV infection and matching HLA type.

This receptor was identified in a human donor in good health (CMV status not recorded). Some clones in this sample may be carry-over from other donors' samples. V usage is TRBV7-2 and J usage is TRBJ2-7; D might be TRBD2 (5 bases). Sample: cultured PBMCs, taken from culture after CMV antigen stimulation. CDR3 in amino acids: CASSLKSGNYEQYF. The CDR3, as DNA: TGTGCCAGCAGCTTAAAAAGCGGAAATTACGAGCAGTACTTC.